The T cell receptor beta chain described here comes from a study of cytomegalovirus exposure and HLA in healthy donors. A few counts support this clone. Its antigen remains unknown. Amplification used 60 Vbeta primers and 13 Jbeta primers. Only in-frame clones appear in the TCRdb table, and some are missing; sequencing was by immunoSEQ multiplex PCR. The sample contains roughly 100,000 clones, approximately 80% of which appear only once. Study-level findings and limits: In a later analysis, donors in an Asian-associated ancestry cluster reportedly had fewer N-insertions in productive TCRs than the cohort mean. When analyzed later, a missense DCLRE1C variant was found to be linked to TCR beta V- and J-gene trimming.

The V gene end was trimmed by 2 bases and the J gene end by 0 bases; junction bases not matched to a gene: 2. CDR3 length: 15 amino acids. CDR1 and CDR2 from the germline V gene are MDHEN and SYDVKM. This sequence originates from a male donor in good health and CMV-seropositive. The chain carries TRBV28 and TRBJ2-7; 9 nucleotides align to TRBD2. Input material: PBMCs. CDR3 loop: CASSLTSGRSYEQYF. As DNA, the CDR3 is TGTGCCAGCAGTTTAACTAGCGGGCGCTCCTACGAGCAGTACTTC.